Listed below are T cell receptor beta chains from one sample, sequenced in a study of a mutant IDH1 vaccine in newly diagnosed glioma. Only in-frame clones appear in the TCRdb table, and some are missing; sequencing was by immunoSEQ multiplex PCR. The sample carries approximately 21,000 clones, under 90% recorded once. No antigen is known for these receptors. Sequencing used PBMCs, obtained from a glioma patient whose treatment included an IDH1 peptide vaccine. All receptors derive from a woman aged 40 to 55 with glioma. CDR3s include the opening cysteine and the closing phenylalanine or tryptophan. Fields, in order: J gene, V gene, D gene, clone size, CDR3 DNA, CDR3 protein. D genes are given only for firm matches. Expanded clones get a size class; other rows say once, few or many, or leave the size out.

TRBJ1-1	TRBV4-1	-	-	TGCGCCAGCAGTCCGGGCAGCATGAACACTGAAGCTTTCTTT	CASSPGSMNTEAFF
TRBJ1-4	TRBV2	TRBD1	-	TGTGCCGGGGGGGCAGGGGGTCCGAATGAAAAACTGTTTTTT	CAGGAGGPNEKLFF
TRBJ1-1	TRBV29-1	-	-	TGCAGCGTTGAAGGGGCCCCAAGCGGTTGGACTGAAGCTTTCTTT	CSVEGAPSGWTEAFF
TRBJ2-7	TRBV6-1	TRBD2	-	TGTGCCAGCAGTGAAGATGGGACTAGCGGATACGAGCAGTACTTC	CASSEDGTSGYEQYF
TRBJ2-7	TRBV4-3	TRBD2	-	TGCGCCAGCAGCCTAGAAAGACCGACTAGCGGCTCCCCCTACGAGCAGTACTTC	CASSLERPTSGSPYEQYF
TRBJ1-4	TRBV2	-	-	TGTGCCAGCATTGAGGTGGCAGATGAAAAACTGTTTTTT	CASIEVADEKLFF
TRBJ1-6	TRBV19	-	-	TGTGCCAGTAGTAACCAAAAGGGGTCACCCCTCCACTTT	CASSNQKGSPLHF
TRBJ2-1	TRBV11-2	TRBD2	once	TGTGCCAGCAGCTCCTATAGCGGGGGGACGTACAATGAGCAGTTCTTC	CASSSYSGGTYNEQFF
TRBJ1-5	TRBV1	-	-	TGCACCAGCAGCCAAGATCCGCTCAAGGTTCCCCAGCATTTT	CTSSQDPLKVPQHF
TRBJ2-7	TRBV7-8	-	-	TGTGCCAGCAGGGGGAGGCAGGGAGGACACGAGCAGTACTTC	CASRGRQGGHEQYF
TRBJ2-1	TRBV2	TRBD2	-	TGTGCCAGCAGTGAAGGAGCGGGGTTCTACAATGAGCAGTTCTTC	CASSEGAGFYNEQFF
TRBJ1-1	TRBV7-2	TRBD1	-	TGTGCCAGCAGAGCCCGGACAGGGTTAAGATTGAACACTGAAGCTTTCTTT	CASRARTGLRLNTEAFF
TRBJ1-3	TRBV7-9	-	-	TGTGCCAGCAGCCATGGTGGGGGCGGAAACACCATATATTTT	CASSHGGGGNTIYF
TRBJ1-3	TRBV5-1	-	-	TGCGCCAGCAGCAGAGACAGCGTATCTGGAAACACCATATATTTT	CASSRDSVSGNTIYF
TRBJ1-2	TRBV5-4	-	-	TGTGCCAGCAGCTTTGACAGATATGGCTACACCTTC	CASSFDRYGYTF
TRBJ1-1	TRBV4-1	-	-	TGCGCCAGCAGCCAAGTGGGCGCGAACACTGAAGCTTTCTTT	CASSQVGANTEAFF
TRBJ1-1	TRBV7-6	TRBD1	-	TGTGCCAGCAGCATGGACAGGGGGACCACTGAAGCTTTCTTT	CASSMDRGTTEAFF
TRBJ1-5	TRBV2	-	-	TGTGCCAGCAGTGTGAAGGGACAACCAAATCAGCCCCAGCATTTT	CASSVKGQPNQPQHF
TRBJ1-4	TRBV9	-	-	TGTGCCAGCAGCGTAGGGTCCTTCAAGGAAAAACTGTTTTTT	CASSVGSFKEKLFF
TRBJ1-2	TRBV4-1	-	-	TGCGCCAGCAGCCAAGGACAGAACCCTAACTATGGCTACACCTTC	CASSQGQNPNYGYTF
TRBJ2-2	TRBV4-1	-	-	TGCGCCAGCAGCCGGCGGGGAACCTCCGGGGAGCTGTTTTTT	CASSRRGTSGELFF
TRBJ2-1	TRBV4-2	TRBD2	-	TGTGCCAGCAGCCAAGATTGGACTAGCGGTCATTACAATGAGCAGTTCTTC	CASSQDWTSGHYNEQFF
TRBJ2-1	TRBV30	-	once	TGTGCCTGGAGTGTAGGAAATGAGCAGTTCTTC	CAWSVGNEQFF
TRBJ1-1	TRBV18	TRBD1	-	TGTGCCAGCTCACCGGCGGCAGGGGGGACTGAAGCTTTCTTT	CASSPAAGGTEAFF
TRBJ2-7	TRBV2	-	once	TGTGCCAGCAGTGAAGCAGAATGGAAGGGCTCCTACGAGCAGTACTTC	CASSEAEWKGSYEQYF
TRBJ1-2	TRBV5-4	-	-	TGTGCCAGCAGTCAGGCCGCGCTGAAAAATGGCTACACTGGTACCTTC	CASSQAALKNGYTGTF
TRBJ1-2	TRBV5-1	TRBD1	-	TGCGCCAGCAGCCCAAGACAGGGGGCCTATGGCTACACCTTC	CASSPRQGAYGYTF
TRBJ1-2	TRBV4-2	-	-	TGTGCCAGCAGCCAAGCTAACTACGGCTACACCTTC	CASSQANYGYTF
TRBJ2-3	TRBV6-1	-	-	TGTGCCAGCAGTGAGGCAGGGGTTAGCACAGATACGCAGTATTTT	CASSEAGVSTDTQYF
TRBJ2-3	TRBV4-2	-	-	TGTGCCAGCAGCTTAACGTTTCCCGCAGATACGCAGTATTTT	CASSLTFPADTQYF
TRBJ2-1	TRBV6-6	-	-	TGTGCGACTGGGCGCCTATACAATGAGCAGTTCTTC	CATGRLYNEQFF
TRBJ1-2	TRBV4-1	-	-	TGCGCCAGCAGCCAAGATCAAGAGGCCAGTGCAAACTATGGCTACACCTTC	CASSQDQEASANYGYTF
TRBJ1-5	TRBV6-5	-	-	TGTGCCAGCAGAAAGGGCCTTGGTGGCAATCAGCCCCAGCATTTT	CASRKGLGGNQPQHF
TRBJ2-4	TRBV11-2	TRBD2	-	TGTGCCAGCAGCTTAGGAGGACTAGCGGGGGGGATGCGTTACTTC	CASSLGGLAGGMRYF
TRBJ2-2	TRBV27	TRBD2	-	TGTGCCAGCAGTGCCCGGGGTTTTCGGGGACTAGCAGTGTGGGCGAACACCGGGGAGCTGTTTTTT	CASSARGFRGLAVWANTGELFF
TRBJ2-2	TRBV18	-	-	TGTGCCAGCTCACCACCAGGGTTCACCGGGGAGCTGTTTTTT	CASSPPGFTGELFF
TRBJ1-1	TRBV19	-	-	TGTGCCAGTAGGGTTAGGGGACACACTGAAGCTTTCTTT	CASRVRGHTEAFF
TRBJ1-2	TRBV2	-	-	TGTGCCAGCAGTGAAGTCACGGCAAGGGGCTACACCTTC	CASSEVTARGYTF
TRBJ2-7	TRBV9	-	-	TGTGCCAGCAGCCGGGTCGTTCAGGGCGAGCAGTACTTC	CASSRVVQGEQYF
TRBJ1-2	TRBV6-5	-	-	TGTGCCAGCAGTTACTCTCTGCGCTATGGCTACACCTTC	CASSYSLRYGYTF
TRBJ2-1	TRBV4-3	TRBD2	once	TGCGCCAGCAGCCAAGATGTATGGCGGGGGGCTTACAATGAGCAGTTCTTC	CASSQDVWRGAYNEQFF
TRBJ1-1	TRBV4-3	-	-	TGCGCCAGCTCGCGGGGGGTGTACACTGAAGCTTTCTTT	CASSRGVYTEAFF
TRBJ2-2	TRBV5-1	TRBD2	-	TGCGCCAGCAGCCCCTCACTAGCGGGAGCGGGCGGGGAGCTGTTTTTT	CASSPSLAGAGGELFF
TRBJ1-1	TRBV6-5	-	-	TGTGCCAGCAGTTATAGGGTAGGGTCGAGGACTGAAGCTTTCTTT	CASSYRVGSRTEAFF
TRBJ1-2	TRBV6-1	-	-	TGTGCCAGCAGGGAATCTGGGGGCGTCTATGGCTACACCTTC	CASRESGGVYGYTF
TRBJ1-4	TRBV6-5	TRBD1	-	TGTGCCAGCAGTTACTACAACACAGGGGATGAAAAACTGTTTTTT	CASSYYNTGDEKLFF
TRBJ2-2	TRBV5-5	TRBD2	-	TGTGCCAGCAGCTTGACTAGCGGACCAACCGGGGAGCTGTTTTTT	CASSLTSGPTGELFF
TRBJ2-7	TRBV4-1	-	-	TGCGCCAGCAGCCAAGTAGAATCGCCAGACTACGAGCAGTACTTC	CASSQVESPDYEQYF
TRBJ1-1	TRBV5-1	TRBD1	-	TGCGCCAGCAGCCGACAGGGGATGGGGACTGAAGCTTTCTTT	CASSRQGMGTEAFF
TRBJ1-5	TRBV15	TRBD1	once	TGTGCCACCAGATCGGACAGGGCGGGCAATCAGCCCCAGCATTTT	CATRSDRAGNQPQHF
TRBJ2-3	TRBV6-5	TRBD1	few	TGTGCCAGCAGTCTGACAGGGGGGAGCACAGATACGCAGTATTTT	CASSLTGGSTDTQYF
TRBJ2-7	TRBV25-1	-	-	TGTGCCAGCAGTCATTTACACGAGCAGTACTTC	CASSHLHEQYF
TRBJ1-2	TRBV5-1	-	-	TGCGCCAGCAGCTCCCAGGGACGGGCCGGGAGCTACACCTTC	CASSSQGRAGSYTF
TRBJ1-2	TRBV7-9	-	-	TGTGCCAGCAGCTCGCCGACGGCCGGGGGGCGGGATGGCTACACCTTC	CASSSPTAGGRDGYTF
TRBJ2-4	TRBV5-6	TRBD2	-	TGTGCCAGCAGCTCACGCATAGCGGGGGGTCAAAACATTCAGTACTTC	CASSSRIAGGQNIQYF